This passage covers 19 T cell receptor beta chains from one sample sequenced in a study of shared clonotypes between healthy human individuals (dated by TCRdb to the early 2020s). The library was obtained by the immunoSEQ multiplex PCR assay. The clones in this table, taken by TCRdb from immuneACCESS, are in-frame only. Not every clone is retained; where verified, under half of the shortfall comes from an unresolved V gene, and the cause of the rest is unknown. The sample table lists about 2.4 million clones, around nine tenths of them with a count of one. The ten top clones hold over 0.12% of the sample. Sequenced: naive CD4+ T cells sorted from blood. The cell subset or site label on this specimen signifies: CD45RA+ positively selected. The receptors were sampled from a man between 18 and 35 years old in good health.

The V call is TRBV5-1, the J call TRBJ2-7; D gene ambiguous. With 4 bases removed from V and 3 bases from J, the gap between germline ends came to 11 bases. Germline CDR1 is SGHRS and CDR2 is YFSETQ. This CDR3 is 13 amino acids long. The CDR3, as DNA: TGCGCCAGCAGCACCCAAACTTACTACGAGCAGTACTTC. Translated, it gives CASSTQTYYEQYF.

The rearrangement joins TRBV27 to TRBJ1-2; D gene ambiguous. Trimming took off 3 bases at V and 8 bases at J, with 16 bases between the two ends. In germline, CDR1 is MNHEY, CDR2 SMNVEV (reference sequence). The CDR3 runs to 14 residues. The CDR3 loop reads CASSLGTGVGGYTF. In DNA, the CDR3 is TGTGCCAGCAGTTTGGGAACCGGGGTTGGAGGCTACACCTTC.

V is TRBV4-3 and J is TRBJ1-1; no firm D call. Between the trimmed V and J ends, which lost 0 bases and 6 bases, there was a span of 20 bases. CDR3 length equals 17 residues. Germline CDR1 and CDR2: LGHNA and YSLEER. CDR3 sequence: CASSQDLRVLGYPEAFF. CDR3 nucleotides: TGCGCCAGCAGCCAAGACCTGAGGGTTTTGGGTTATCCTGAAGCTTTCTTT.

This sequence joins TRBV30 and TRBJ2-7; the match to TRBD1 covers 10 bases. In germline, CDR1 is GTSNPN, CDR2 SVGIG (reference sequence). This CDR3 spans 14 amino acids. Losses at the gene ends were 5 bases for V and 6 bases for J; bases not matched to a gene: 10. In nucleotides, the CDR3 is TGTGCCTGGCGTAAGTCCAGGGACAGGGGCGAGCAGTACTTC. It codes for CAWRKSRDRGEQYF.

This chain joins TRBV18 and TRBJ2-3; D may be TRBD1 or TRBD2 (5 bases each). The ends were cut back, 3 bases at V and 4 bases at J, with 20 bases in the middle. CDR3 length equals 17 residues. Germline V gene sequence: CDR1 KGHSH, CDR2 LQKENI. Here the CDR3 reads CASSPDPGPLRADTQYF. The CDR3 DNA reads TGTGCCAGCTCACCCGATCCGGGACCCCTTCGGGCAGATACGCAGTATTTT.

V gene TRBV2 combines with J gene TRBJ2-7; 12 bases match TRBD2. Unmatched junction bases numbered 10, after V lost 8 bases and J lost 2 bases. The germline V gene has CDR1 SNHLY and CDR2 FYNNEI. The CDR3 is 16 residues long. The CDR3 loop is CASRGALAGGTYEQYF. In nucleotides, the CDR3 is TGTGCCAGCCGTGGGGCACTAGCGGGAGGTACCTACGAGCAGTACTTC.

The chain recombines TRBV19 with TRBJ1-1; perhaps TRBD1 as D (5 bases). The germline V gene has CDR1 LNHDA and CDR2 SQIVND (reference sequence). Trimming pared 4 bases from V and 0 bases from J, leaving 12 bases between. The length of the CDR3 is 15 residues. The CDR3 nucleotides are TGTGCCAGTAGTAAACAGGCCCTTATGAACACTGAAGCTTTCTTT. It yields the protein CASSKQALMNTEAFF.

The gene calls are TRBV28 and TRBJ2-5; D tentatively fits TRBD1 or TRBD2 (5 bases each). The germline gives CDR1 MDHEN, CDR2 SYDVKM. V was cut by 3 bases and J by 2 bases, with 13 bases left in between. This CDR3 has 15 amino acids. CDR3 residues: CASSFSRDGQETQYF. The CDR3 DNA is TGTGCCAGCAGTTTTTCACGGGACGGACAAGAGACCCAGTACTTC.

CDR3: CASSSRTVNSNQPQHF. Written as DNA, the CDR3 is TGTGCCAGCAGTTCCCGGACAGTTAATAGCAATCAGCCCCAGCATTTT. The chain joins TRBV27 to TRBJ1-5; D possibly corresponds to TRBD1 (6 bases). Looked up from germline, CDR1 is MNHEY and CDR2 is SMNVEV (reference sequence). The length of the CDR3 is 16 residues. The V end lost 4 bases, the J end lost 0 bases, and 13 bases lay between the germline ends.

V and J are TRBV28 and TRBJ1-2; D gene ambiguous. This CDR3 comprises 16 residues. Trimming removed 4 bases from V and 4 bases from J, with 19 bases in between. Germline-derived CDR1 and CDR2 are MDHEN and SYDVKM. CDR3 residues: CASSYSTDDSVYGYTF. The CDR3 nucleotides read TGTGCCAGCAGTTATTCGACCGACGACTCCGTCTATGGCTACACCTTC.

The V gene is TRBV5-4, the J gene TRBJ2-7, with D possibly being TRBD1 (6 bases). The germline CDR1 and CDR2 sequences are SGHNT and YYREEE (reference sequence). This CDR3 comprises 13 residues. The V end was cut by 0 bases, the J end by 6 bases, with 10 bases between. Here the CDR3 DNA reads TGTGCCAGCAGCTTGGTGGGGGCGTCCGAGCAGTACTTC. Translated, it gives CASSLVGASEQYF.

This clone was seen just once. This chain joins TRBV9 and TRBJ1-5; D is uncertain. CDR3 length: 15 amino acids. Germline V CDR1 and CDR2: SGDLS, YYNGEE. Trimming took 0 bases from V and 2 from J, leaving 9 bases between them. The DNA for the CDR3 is TGTGCCAGCAGCGTAGGAGTGCAGGGCAATCAGCCCCAGCATTTT. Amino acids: CASSVGVQGNQPQHF.

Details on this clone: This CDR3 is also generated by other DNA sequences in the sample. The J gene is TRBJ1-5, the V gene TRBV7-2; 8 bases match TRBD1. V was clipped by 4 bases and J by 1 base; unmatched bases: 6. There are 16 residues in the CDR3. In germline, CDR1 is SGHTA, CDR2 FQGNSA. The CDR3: CASSSSQGASNQPQHF. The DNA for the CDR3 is TGTGCCAGCAGCTCCAGCCAGGGGGCCAGCAATCAGCCCCAGCATTTT.

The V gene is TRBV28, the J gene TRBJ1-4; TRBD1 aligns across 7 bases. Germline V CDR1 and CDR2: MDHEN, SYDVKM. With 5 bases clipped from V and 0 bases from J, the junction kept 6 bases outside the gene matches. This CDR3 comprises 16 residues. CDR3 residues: CASSPAGTATNEKLFF. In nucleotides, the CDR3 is TGTGCCAGCAGTCCGGCCGGGACAGCAACTAATGAAAAACTGTTTTTT.

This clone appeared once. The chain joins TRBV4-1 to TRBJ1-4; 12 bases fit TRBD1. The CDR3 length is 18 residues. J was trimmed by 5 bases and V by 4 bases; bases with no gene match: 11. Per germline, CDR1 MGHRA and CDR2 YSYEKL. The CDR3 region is CASSPLGQGARSNEKLFF. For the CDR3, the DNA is TGCGCCAGCAGCCCTCTGGGACAGGGGGCGCGTTCAAATGAAAAACTGTTTTTT.

CDR3 amino acids: CASKGTGGQETQYF. The CDR3 DNA follows: TGCGCCAGCAAAGGGACAGGGGGCCAAGAGACCCAGTACTTC. The V gene is TRBV5-1, the J gene TRBJ2-5; 11 bases fit TRBD1. Losses at the gene ends were 6 bases for V and 1 base for J; bases not matched to a gene: 2. Germline values: CDR1 SGHRS, CDR2 YFSETQ. This CDR3 has 14 residues.

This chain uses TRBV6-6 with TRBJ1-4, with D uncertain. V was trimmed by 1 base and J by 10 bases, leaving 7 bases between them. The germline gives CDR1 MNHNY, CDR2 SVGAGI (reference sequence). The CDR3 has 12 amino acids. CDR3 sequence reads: CASSYLGRKLFF. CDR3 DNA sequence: TGTGCCAGCAGTTACTTAGGCAGAAAACTGTTTTTT.

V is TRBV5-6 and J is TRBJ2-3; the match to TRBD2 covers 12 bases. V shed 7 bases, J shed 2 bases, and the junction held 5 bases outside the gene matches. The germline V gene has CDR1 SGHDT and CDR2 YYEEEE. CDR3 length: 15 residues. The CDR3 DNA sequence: TGTGCCAGCTTCCGACTAGCGGGAGTCACAGATACGCAGTATTTT. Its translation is CASFRLAGVTDTQYF.

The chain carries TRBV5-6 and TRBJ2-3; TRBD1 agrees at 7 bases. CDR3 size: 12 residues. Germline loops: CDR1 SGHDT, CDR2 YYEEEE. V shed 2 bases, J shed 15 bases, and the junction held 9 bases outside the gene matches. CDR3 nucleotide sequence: TGTGCCAGCAGCTTCACCGGGACAGCAGTTTATTTT. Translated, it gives CASSFTGTAVYF.